The TCR beta chain described here comes from a study of T cells in Graves' hyperthyroidism and ophthalmopathy. General study points: Within blood appeared most thyroid clonotypes that had expanded above 0.001.

The investigators amplified TCR beta CDR3 regions from RNA transcripts. TCR CDR3 regions were first amplified by RT-PCR with HTBI primers. TCRdb re-analysed the multiplex PCR reads in MiXCR, keeping a single row per CDR3 protein. The sample has roughly 380,000 distinct CDR3 sequences, roughly 13% seen once. V lost 1 base, J lost 7 bases, and 4 bases stayed unmatched. The CDR3 runs to 14 residues. This clonotype has ten or more counts. Its antigen is still unknown. Exclusion of a patient resulted from uncontrolled infection, other autoimmune disease, pregnancy or lactation. Under 12 ml fresh peripheral blood yielded the PBMCs.

The chain combines TRBV12-3 or TRBV12-4 with TRBJ1-5; the match to TRBD1 covers 7 bases. This clonotype was obtained from a man between 25 and 39 years old with Graves' hyperthyroidism that later progressed to Graves' ophthalmopathy. The specimen was blood. The CDR3 bases are TGTGCCAGCAGTTTAGGACAGGGTAGGCAGCCCCAGCATTTT. Translated, it gives CASSLGQGRQPQHF.